There are a few counts of the clone carrying this TCR beta chain. These data originate in a study of T cells after yellow fever vaccination. The CDR3 contains 15 residues. Trimming cost V 1 base and J 5 bases, with 14 bases left between them. Germline CDR1 reads MNHEY; CDR2 reads SVGAGI. TCRdb ran MiXCR on the 5' RACE reads and lists one entry per CDR3 protein. This sample carries 450,000 to 600,000 distinct CDR3 sequences, about 15% of them seen once, and the ten largest clones take about 18%. The chain uses TRBV6-5 and TRBJ2-5; maybe TRBD2 (6 bases). The origin of this receptor is a man younger than 30 who received the YFV17D yellow fever vaccine. The sequencing here drew on PBMCs, taken less than 6 days after the first yellow fever vaccination. CDR3 in amino acids: CASSYLAASGETQYF. DNA of the CDR3: TGTGCCAGCAGTTACTTAGCGGCGTCTGGGGAGACCCAGTACTTC.